One and the same sample provided the 27 T cell receptor beta chains below, sequenced in a study of T cell responses to AZD1222 COVID-19 vaccine. Generated by immunoSEQ multiplex PCR, the TCRdb table keeps only in-frame clones and is missing some. Of 180,000 or so clones detected, 92% appear once; the ten largest clones hold 1% to 1.5%. Sequencing was performed on peripheral blood, taken 28 days after the second AZD1222 dose. These receptors all stem from an adult who received the AZD1222 COVID-19 vaccine.

V and J are TRBV6-2 or TRBV6-3 and TRBJ2-3, with 10 bases aligning to TRBD2. The CDR3 has 14 residues. Per germline, CDR1 MNHEY and CDR2 SVGEGT. V shed 5 bases and J 6 bases; nucleotides not matched to a gene: 5. The CDR3 loop is CASSVAGGRDTQYF. The CDR3 DNA reads as TGTGCCAGCAGTGTAGCGGGAGGCAGGGATACGCAGTATTTT.

The chain joins TRBV28 to TRBJ2-3, with TRBD2 identical over 9 bases. The CDR3 is 15 amino acids. From germline, CDR1 is MDHEN and CDR2 SYDVKM. V trimming: 6 bases; J trimming: 6 bases; junction bases outside the gene matches: 10. CDR3 coding DNA: TGTGCCAGCAGCTTAGCGGGGGCTCGAGGGGATACGCAGTATTTT. Its protein is CASSLAGARGDTQYF.

This clone was seen a handful of times. This chain joins TRBV6-6 and TRBJ1-2, with 7 positions matching TRBD1. J lost 3 bases, V lost 2 bases, and 0 bases had no gene match. Germline lookup yields CDR1 MNHNY and CDR2 SVGAGI (reference sequence). This CDR3 is 13 amino acids long. CDR3 residues: CASSYGTDYGYTF. CDR3 bases: TGTGCCAGCAGTTACGGGACAGACTATGGCTACACCTTC.

J is TRBJ1-6 and V is TRBV30; D is perhaps TRBD1 (6 bases). This CDR3 spans 11 amino acids. CDR1 GTSNPN and CDR2 SVGIG come from the germline V gene (reference sequence). With 4 bases removed from V and 14 bases from J, the gap between germline ends came to 12 bases. The CDR3 coding sequence is TGTGCCTGGAATTCGGGGGCTTCCCTCCACTTT. Protein sequence: CAWNSGASLHF.

The chain recombines TRBV7-9 with TRBJ1-2; D unclear. The V end lost 1 base, the J end lost 4 bases, and 16 bases lay between the germline ends. The CDR3 is 16 residues long. Germline V gives CDR1 SEHNR, CDR2 FQNEAQ (reference sequence). In DNA, the CDR3 is TGTGCCAGCAGCTTAGGAGGTGGGCAGGCTAGCTATGGCTACACCTTC. This gives the protein CASSLGGGQASYGYTF. Looking up the rest from reference TRBV7-9 and TRBJ1-2 gives the full variable domain: DTGVSQNPRHKITKRGQNVTFRCDPISEHNRLYWYRQTLGQGPEFLTYFQNEAQLEKSRLLSDRFSAERPKGSFSTLEIQRTEQGDSAMYLCASSLGGGQASYGYTFGSGTRLTVV.

The chain employs TRBV7-2 and TRBJ1-2, with unresolved D. Trimming shortened V by 3 bases and J by 2 bases, and 7 bases separated the two germline ends. CDR1 is SGHTA, CDR2 FQGNSA, per germline. The CDR3 extends over 13 amino acids. This CDR3 is CASSFGRNYGYTF. The CDR3 DNA sequence: TGTGCCAGCAGCTTCGGACGGAACTATGGCTACACCTTC.

The rearrangement joins TRBV6-2 or TRBV6-3 to TRBJ2-3; D gene uncertain. The ends were cut back, 4 bases at V and 2 bases at J, with 13 bases in the middle. Germline assignment: CDR1 MNHEY and CDR2 SVGEGT. CDR3 length: 15 amino acids. In DNA, the CDR3 is TGTGCCAGCAGTTCTGGCCTTACCTACACAGATACGCAGTATTTT. As protein: CASSSGLTYTDTQYF.

V and J are TRBV20-1 and TRBJ1-2; D not certain. The CDR3 contains 13 residues. V lost 3 bases, J lost 3 bases, and 11 bases lay in between. Looked up from germline, CDR1 is DFQATT and CDR2 is SNEGSKA (reference sequence). CDR3 nucleotides: TGCAGTGCTAGTCAGCACAAGGACTATGGCTACACCTTC. This sequence encodes CSASQHKDYGYTF.

This chain connects TRBV28 to TRBJ1-2, with D possibly TRBD1 on 6 matching bases. Germline loops: CDR1 MDHEN, CDR2 SYDVKM. The V gene lost 5 bases and the J gene lost 4 bases, with 14 bases spanning the gap. The CDR3 contains 14 residues. CDR3 sequence reads: CASSALQGAYGYTF. The DNA of the CDR3 is TGTGCCAGCAGTGCCCTACAGGGTGCCTATGGCTACACCTTC.

This clone was seen once. This sequence joins TRBV5-1 and TRBJ1-2, with D perhaps TRBD1 (5 bases). V gave up 0 bases and J gave up 5 bases, with 11 bases separating them. This CDR3 is 14 amino acids long. The V gene's germline CDR1 is SGHRS and CDR2 YFSETQ. CDR3 amino acids: CASSLGQRAYGYTF. The CDR3 DNA reads as TGCGCCAGCAGCTTGGGACAGAGGGCATATGGCTACACCTTC.

This clone was observed once. The V call is TRBV21-1, the J call TRBJ1-1; the DNA was not compared with TRBD1, the D call given in the table. TRBV21-1 is listed as a pseudogene. The CDR3 is 14 residues long. CDR3 residues: CASSRKQEYFEAFF. DNA for the CDR3: TGTGCCAGCAGCAGAAAACAGGAGTATTTTGAAGCTTTCTTT.

This chain uses TRBV25-1 with TRBJ2-1, with 7 bases lining up with TRBD1. This CDR3 spans 15 amino acids. The ends lost 5 bases at V and 6 bases at J; junction bases unmatched: 10. In germline, CDR1 is MGHDK, CDR2 SYGVNS. CDR3 nucleotides: TGTGCCAGCAGTACAGGGACAGAGGTACGCAATGAGCAGTTCTTC. It specifies CASSTGTEVRNEQFF.

This chain links TRBV27 with TRBJ1-2, with D possibly matching TRBD1 (5 bases). Trimming left V 5 bases short and J 8 bases short, with 18 bases between. CDR1 is MNHEY, CDR2 SMNVEV, per germline (reference sequence). The length of the CDR3 is 14 residues. The CDR3 is CASSRTINVRGYTF. The CDR3 DNA reads as TGTGCCAGCAGTAGGACAATCAATGTTCGGGGCTACACCTTC.

CDR3 coding DNA: TGTGCCAGCAGTTACGGGTCGGGGACGAGGGAGCAGTACTTC. Protein sequence: CASSYGSGTREQYF. The J gene is TRBJ2-7, the V gene TRBV6-2 or TRBV6-3, with D possibly called TRBD1 or TRBD2 (5 bases each). V was clipped by 2 bases and J by 7 bases, with 15 bases between them. Germline CDR1 and CDR2: MNHEY and SVGEGT. The CDR3 totals 14 residues.

The V gene is TRBV5-1, the J gene TRBJ1-2, with 7 bases identical to TRBD1. This CDR3 spans 13 amino acids. V was clipped by 4 bases and J by 1 base; unmatched bases: 1. The germline gives CDR1 SGHRS, CDR2 YFSETQ. The CDR3 bases are TGCGCCAGCAGCCAGGGGGGTAACTATGGCTACACCTTC. It encodes CASSQGGNYGYTF.

The V gene is TRBV7-2, the J gene TRBJ2-2; D might be TRBD2 (5 bases). The CDR3 contains 16 residues. Germline V gives CDR1 SGHTA, CDR2 FQGNSA. V lost 4 bases to trimming and J lost 3 bases, with 15 bases between them. This CDR3 reads CASSSMRATDTGELFF. The CDR3, as DNA: TGTGCCAGCAGCTCAATGCGGGCGACGGACACCGGGGAGCTGTTTTTT. The full variable domain, rest sourced from reference TRBV7-2 and TRBJ2-2, is GAGVSQSPSNKVTEKGKDVELRCDPISGHTALYWYRQSLGQGLEFLIYFQGNSAPDKSGLPSDRFSAERTGGSVSTLTIQRTQQEDSAVYLCASSSMRATDTGELFFGEGSRLTVL.

This clone was seen once. V and J are TRBV5-1 and TRBJ1-3; D remains unclear. The CDR3 is 16 amino acids. V dropped 0 bases and J dropped 4 bases, with 14 bases sitting between them. Germline assignment: CDR1 SGHRS and CDR2 YFSETQ. In nucleotides, the CDR3 is TGCGCCAGCAGCTTGGCGGCGCGGGGATCCGGAAACACCATATATTTT. Encoded protein: CASSLAARGSGNTIYF.

The chain carries TRBV30 and TRBJ2-7; D tentatively reads TRBD1 or TRBD2 (5 bases each). The CDR3 is 13 residues long. Germline V gives CDR1 GTSNPN, CDR2 SVGIG (reference sequence). V dropped 2 bases and J dropped 5 bases, with 13 bases sitting between them. CDR3 nucleotides: TGTGCCTGGAGTCCCGGTGGGGGACACGAGCAGTACTTC. The encoded protein is CAWSPGGGHEQYF.

The chain combines TRBV5-1 with TRBJ2-7, with D unresolved. The V end was cut by 4 bases, the J end by 1 base, with 15 bases between. The CDR3 is 15 amino acids. Germline assignment: CDR1 SGHRS and CDR2 YFSETQ. In nucleotides, the CDR3 is TGCGCCAGCAGCATAACACCAAGCCTTTCCTACGAGCAGTACTTC. Translation: CASSITPSLSYEQYF.

The CDR3 sequence is CASSHPDRSSYNSPLHF. CDR3 DNA sequence: TGTGCCAGCAGCCACCCGGACAGGAGCTCCTATAATTCACCCCTCCACTTT. The chain combines TRBV3-1 (or the pseudogene TRBV3-2) with TRBJ1-6, with 7 bases lining up with TRBD1. The CDR3 spans 17 residues. With 3 bases clipped from V and 0 bases from J, the junction kept 5 bases outside the gene matches. Germline values: CDR1 LGHDT, CDR2 YNNKEL (reference sequence).

This sequence joins TRBV2 and TRBJ2-5; 9 bases match TRBD1. V shed 4 bases and J 2 bases; nucleotides not matched to a gene: 5. Germline-derived CDR1 and CDR2 are SNHLY and FYNNEI. The CDR3 has 15 amino acids. CDR3 amino acids: CASSVGQGFQETQYF. CDR3 coding DNA: TGTGCCAGCAGTGTGGGACAGGGATTTCAAGAGACCCAGTACTTC.

The chain uses TRBV11-2 and TRBJ1-4; D unclear. Germline V CDR1 and CDR2: SGHAT, FQNNGV. This CDR3 is built from 16 residues. The V end lost 1 base, the J end lost 4 bases, and 13 bases lay between the germline ends. The CDR3 loop is CASSLGSFGYNEKLFF. CDR3 nucleotides: TGTGCCAGCAGCTTAGGGAGCTTCGGCTATAATGAAAAACTGTTTTTT.

The V gene is TRBV6-5, the J gene TRBJ1-1; no definite D call. Germline CDR1 is MNHEY and CDR2 is SVGAGI. This CDR3 has 12 residues. Trimming stripped 7 bases from V and 1 base from J, with 7 bases between. Here the CDR3 DNA reads TGTGCCAGCAATTGGGGGAACACTGAAGCTTTCTTT. As protein: CASNWGNTEAFF.

V and J are TRBV6-5 and TRBJ2-6; unclear D gene. This CDR3 has 15 amino acids. The germline V gene has CDR1 MNHEY and CDR2 SVGAGI. V lost 6 bases and J 0 bases, leaving 9 bases between the germline ends. CDR3 amino acids: CASRSSPSGANVLTF. CDR3 in DNA: TGTGCCAGCAGATCAAGCCCCTCTGGGGCCAACGTCCTGACTTTC.

The V and J genes are TRBV24-1 and TRBJ1-5; 7 bases are shared with TRBD1. With 8 bases clipped from V and 4 bases from J, the junction kept 10 bases outside the gene matches. The CDR3 contains 15 residues. The germline V gene encodes CDR1 KGHDR and CDR2 SFDVKD. Here the CDR3 DNA reads TGTGCCACCAACCCCACAGGGGTAATTAATCAGCCCCAGCATTTT. Amino acids: CATNPTGVINQPQHF.

The rearrangement links TRBV7-2 to TRBJ1-1, with TRBD1 matching over 10 bases. V lost 3 bases, J lost 11 bases, and 9 bases stayed unmatched. The CDR3 runs 14 residues. Germline V gives CDR1 SGHTA, CDR2 FQGNSA. This CDR3 reads CASSFSGTGEGAFF. In nucleotides, the CDR3 is TGTGCCAGCAGCTTTTCCGGGACAGGGGAAGGGGCTTTCTTT.

This clone appeared once. The chain employs TRBV7-9 and TRBJ1-2, with D uncertain. Germline V lookup: CDR1 SEHNR, CDR2 FQNEAQ (reference sequence). The germline V and J ends were trimmed by 6 bases and 1 base, with 9 bases remaining between them. This CDR3 is 13 amino acids long. This CDR3 is CASSLDYNYGYTF. Here the CDR3 DNA reads TGTGCCAGCAGTCTCGACTATAACTATGGCTACACCTTC.